The following is a T cell receptor beta chain sequence with its context. Its target is unknown. Per the germline V gene, CDR1 is SEHNR and CDR2 is FQNEAQ (reference sequence). V lost 7 bases, J lost 6 bases, and 3 bases stayed unmatched. This CDR3 is built from 12 residues. This entry comes from a study of cytomegalovirus exposure and HLA in healthy donors. Study information: Caucasian-associated ancestry cluster membership applied to 75% to 85% of nearly 400 genotyped donors. Whole-study findings and limits: Researchers catalogued 150 or so TCR beta chains as cytomegalovirus-associated. In a later analysis, TCR association rates varied by HLA locus: DRB1 most, HLA-C fewest. Researchers reported in a later analysis that common viral pathogens appeared linked to several top clusters.

Amplification used 60 Vbeta primers and 13 Jbeta primers. Repertoires were generated with immunoSEQ multiplex PCR, while TCRdb's copy carries only in-frame clones and drops some. This repertoire includes about 130,000 clones. The chain uses TRBV7-9 and TRBJ1-5; 7 positions agree with TRBD1. The TCR sequence derives from a woman aged 60 to 75 in good health and CMV-seronegative. The sequenced sample was PBMCs. This CDR3 reads CASTSGGQPQHF. The CDR3 DNA sequence: TGTGCCAGCACGTCAGGGGGTCAGCCCCAGCATTTT.